The 2 T cell receptor beta chains below all came from one sample that was sequenced in a study of sequential checkpoint blockade in melanoma (dated by TCRdb to the late 2010s). The treatment or condition tag for this specimen amounts to: randomized to nivolumab then ipilimumab (arm A) or the reverse (arm B). The library was prepared using the immunoSEQ multiplex PCR assay. TCRdb's version of the immuneACCESS table is confined to in-frame rearrangements and falls short of the full clone set. An unresolved V gene accounts for under half of the shortfall where checked; the remainder is of unknown origin. In all, the sample holds more than 15,000 clones, and over 55% of those were seen once. The biggest ten clones account for about a fifth of the sample. The starting material was CD8+ T cells sorted from blood (inferred from file names), obtained from a patient given nivolumab and ipilimumab in sequence. The receptors were gathered from a human donor with melanoma.

Turning to this clone: This sample includes further DNA sequences coding for the same CDR3. The chain recombines TRBV19 with TRBJ1-1; the match to TRBD1 covers 7 bases. Germline lookup yields CDR1 LNHDA and CDR2 SQIVND (reference sequence). This CDR3 has 16 residues. V dropped 6 bases and J dropped 8; count of bases not matched to a gene: 18. The CDR3 loop is CASSPWDSIFPTEAFF. DNA for the CDR3: TGTGCCAGTAGCCCCTGGGACAGCATTTTCCCTACCGAAGCTTTCTTT.

The chain combines TRBV5-6 with TRBJ1-4, with a possible D match to TRBD1 (5 bases). The CDR3 extends over 14 amino acids. Germline CDR1 and CDR2: SGHDT and YYEEEE. V was clipped by 4 bases and J by 6 bases, with 13 bases between them. DNA for the CDR3: TGTGCCAGCAGCGGGGGGGAGGGAGATGAAAAACTGTTTTTT. It codes for CASSGGEGDEKLFF.